The source of this T cell receptor (beta chain) is a study of T cells in Graves' hyperthyroidism and ophthalmopathy. This CDR3 has 15 residues. In germline, CDR1 is SGHTA, CDR2 FQGTGA. V was pared by 5 bases and J by 3 bases, with 15 bases between. It was RNA transcripts that yielded the amplified TCR beta CDR3 regions. TCR CDR3 regions were first amplified by RT-PCR with HTBI primers. From the multiplex PCR reads, TCRdb called clonotypes with MiXCR, one entry per CDR3 protein. The table shows under 350,000 distinct CDR3 sequences, with approximately 18% occurring only once. This clonotype was seen ten or more times.

The source material was blood. V usage is TRBV7-3 and J usage is TRBJ2-3, with D possibly being TRBD1 (5 bases). The TCR originated in a woman between 45 and 65 years old with Graves' hyperthyroidism. The CDR3 is CASSPRRGRTDTQYF. The CDR3 region has the DNA TGTGCCAGCAGCCCGCGAAGGGGAAGGACAGATACGCAGTATTTT.